The source of this TCR beta chain is a study of yellow fever vaccine responses in identical twins. Regarding the study as a whole: Twins reportedly showed a vaccine T cell response that seemed partly convergent and partly personalized.

TCRdb re-called the RT-PCR reads through MiXCR, storing one row per CDR3 protein. The repertoire has 6,000 to 9,000 distinct CDR3 sequences, 70% to 90% of them found once; the top ten carry more than 0.95%. The sample holds one count of this clonotype. Its cognate antigen is unknown. The ends were cut back, 3 bases at V and 2 bases at J, with 13 bases in the middle. CDR1 and CDR2 from the germline V gene are WNHNN and SYGVQD (reference sequence). The CDR3 is made up of 15 amino acids. Sequenced here: T cells from blood (PBMCs), unsorted or a sorted subset (not recorded which), sampled before or after yellow fever vaccination (not recorded which). The sequence derives from a woman younger than 35 who received the yellow fever vaccine. The chain links TRBV10-1 to TRBJ2-5, with D unresolved. CDR3 in amino acids: CASSDAHLGQETQYF. The CDR3 DNA is TGCGCCAGCAGTGATGCCCACTTGGGGCAAGAGACCCAGTACTTC.